The T cell receptor beta chain described here comes from a study of T cell responses to AZD1222 COVID-19 vaccine. Sequencing was performed with immunoSEQ multiplex PCR; in TCRdb, only in-frame clones are kept and a portion is missing. This table holds 130,000 or so clones, about nine tenths found once. The CDR3 has 13 amino acids. Trimming left V 2 bases short and J 3 bases short, with 7 bases between. Germline lookup yields CDR1 KGHSH and CDR2 LQKENI. Overall study results and limits: Clonal diversity was possibly underestimated; the donors were predominantly white British and more often female. The study sampled repertoires only after the peak T cell response. The study reported that nearly half of spike-specific TCRs target unmutated variant regions.

Second-dose schedules of about 4 or about 12 weeks were combined. With regard to this clone: The target antigen is unknown.

Sequencing was performed on peripheral blood, taken 28 days after the second AZD1222 dose. This TCR was sampled from an adult who received the AZD1222 COVID-19 vaccine. The chain carries TRBV18 and TRBJ2-5; D is unresolved. The CDR3 here is CASSPGVEETQYF. For the CDR3, the DNA is TGTGCCAGCTCACCAGGGGTGGAAGAGACCCAGTACTTC.